This entry concerns a single T cell receptor beta chain. Its target is unknown. At study entry, adolescents had tuberculin skin tests and IGRA screening. Unsorted cryopreserved PBMC were sequenced, averaging around 94,000 T cells per clinical donor. The entry originates in a study of T cells in tuberculosis. Study as a whole: The T cells targeted glucose monomycolate, a mycobacterial lipid, via CD1B. General study findings and limits: Active tuberculosis patients had shorter CDR3-alpha; the beta difference was nonsignificant.

This table comes from immunoSEQ multiplex PCR, and its TCRdb copy is limited to in-frame clones, with some not included. Of over 25,000 clones listed, around 95% are singletons. V lost 4 bases, J lost 1 base, and 11 bases stayed unmatched. This CDR3 comprises 17 residues. CDR1 and CDR2 (germline): SGHDN, FVKESK. V is TRBV14 and J is TRBJ2-5, with 8 bases lining up with TRBD1. Sequenced material: PBMCs. The source is a donor aged 5-35 years with latent tuberculosis or without tuberculosis infection. CDR3 region: CASSLTGQARSQETQYF. CDR3 nucleotides: TGTGCCAGCAGCCTGACGGGACAGGCACGCTCCCAAGAGACCCAGTACTTC.